The source of this T cell receptor (beta chain) is a study of blood T cell repertoires in COVID-19. Study overall: The cDNA or gDNA used as material had been derived from T cells, B-cell-depleted T cells, or PBMCs.

The table came from immunoSEQ multiplex PCR; TCRdb's copy has only in-frame clones and leaves some out. The sample consists of 200,000 or so clones, roughly 87% of them appearing once. The CDR3 runs to 13 residues. The V gene's germline CDR1 is SGHVS and CDR2 FNYEAQ. Trimming stripped 4 bases from V and 4 bases from J, with 10 bases between. The TCR comes from a woman aged 40 to 55 with acute COVID-19. J is TRBJ1-2 and V is TRBV7-6; tentatively, D is TRBD1 (5 bases). Sequenced input: PBMCs or T cells enriched from blood (not recorded which). The CDR3 region has the DNA TGTGCCAGCAGCTGGGGGGAACGCTATGGCTACACCTTC. This gives the protein CASSWGERYGYTF.